This entry features one T cell receptor (beta chain) sequence. The CDR3 has 14 amino acids. From germline, CDR1 is MNHEY and CDR2 SVGAGI. Trimming removed 2 bases at V and 3 bases at J, with 11 bases between. The data belong to a study of blood T cell repertoires in COVID-19. Only in-frame clones appear in the TCRdb table, and some are missing; sequencing was by immunoSEQ multiplex PCR. This table holds just over 650,000 clones, 85% to 90% found once. J is TRBJ2-7 and V is TRBV6-5, with TRBD1 as a possible D gene (6 bases). The source material was peripheral blood. The TCR sequence derives from a woman aged 18-29 years with acute or convalescent COVID-19. CDR3 sequence (DNA): TGTGCCAGCAGTTACGGGGGCGCCTTCTACGAGCAGTACTTC. Translating it yields CASSYGGAFYEQYF.